Presented here are 16 T cell receptor beta chains from one specimen sequenced in a study of CD8 T cells in Susac syndrome. A quantity of about 0.45 to 1 ug RNA underwent reverse transcription using random hexamers. TCRdb used MiXCR to reprocess the immunoSEQ multiplex PCR reads, holding one entry per CDR3 protein. The repertoire holds about 240,000 distinct CDR3 sequences, approximately 95% seen once, with approximately 0.094% in the top ten. The source material was CD4+ T cells from PBMCs. Source of these receptors: a human donor with Susac syndrome.

The rearrangement joins TRBV12-3 or TRBV12-4 to TRBJ2-1, with a weak D call TRBD2 (5 bases). CDR3 length: 12 residues. V dropped 6 bases and J dropped 7 bases, with 10 bases sitting between them. In nucleotides, the CDR3 is TGTGCCAGCAGACAGAGAGGGAATGAGCAGTTCTTC. Translating gives CASRQRGNEQFF.

The chain couples TRBV29-1 to TRBJ2-1, with 11 bases lining up with TRBD2. The CDR3 runs to 12 residues. Germline-derived CDR1 and CDR2 are SQVTM and ANQGSEA. J was trimmed by 7 bases and V by 4 bases; bases with no gene match: 0. CDR3 region: CSVGLAGNEQFF. CDR3 nucleotides: TGCAGCGTTGGACTAGCGGGGAATGAGCAGTTCTTC.

The chain combines TRBV12-5 with TRBJ2-7, with a weak D call TRBD2 (6 bases). The length of the CDR3 is 13 residues. V lost 6 bases and J lost 3, with 12 bases in between. CDR1 LGHNT and CDR2 FRNRAP come from the germline V gene. CDR3 nucleotides: TGTGCTAGTGGGCAGGGACTTAACTACGAGCAGTACTTC. Protein sequence: CASGQGLNYEQYF. Looking up the rest from reference TRBV12-5 and TRBJ2-7 gives the full variable domain: DARVTQTPRHKVTEMGQEVTMRCQPILGHNTVFWYRQTMMQGLELLAYFRNRAPLDDSGMPKDRFSAEMPDATLATLKIQPSEPRDSAVYFCASGQGLNYEQYFGPGTRLTVT.

The chain joins TRBV6-6 to TRBJ2-7; 11 bases align to TRBD2. The length of the CDR3 is 16 residues. Per the germline V gene, CDR1 is MNHNY and CDR2 is SVGAGI (reference sequence). V lost 8 bases, J lost 2 bases, and 11 bases stayed unmatched. This CDR3 reads CASATQLAGVPYEQYF. Written as DNA, the CDR3 is TGTGCCAGCGCCACCCAACTAGCGGGAGTACCCTACGAGCAGTACTTC.

This chain connects TRBV20-1 to TRBJ2-7; 9 positions agree with TRBD1. Per the germline V gene, CDR1 is DFQATT and CDR2 is SNEGSKA (reference sequence). The CDR3 is 15 amino acids. Trimming removed 3 bases from V and 3 bases from J; junction bases left unmatched: 9. The CDR3 coding sequence is TGCAGTGCTAGTGGGGACAGGGAACGAAGCTACGAGCAGTACTTC. It specifies CSASGDRERSYEQYF.

The V call is TRBV28, the J call TRBJ1-5; unclear D gene. Trimming stripped 2 bases from V and 1 base from J, with 12 bases between. This CDR3 is built from 16 residues. Germline V lookup: CDR1 MDHEN, CDR2 SYDVKM. CDR3 DNA: TGTGCCAGCAGTTTAAGCCTCCCGGTAAGCAATCAGCCCCAGCATTTT. Translated, it gives CASSLSLPVSNQPQHF. The whole variable domain, remainder taken from reference TRBV28 and TRBJ1-5, is DVKVTQSSRYLVKRTGEKVFLECVQDMDHENMFWYRQDPGLGLRLIYFSYDVKMKEKGDIPEGYSVSREKKERFSLILESASTNQTSMYLCASSLSLPVSNQPQHFGDGTRLSIL.

This chain uses TRBV7-9 with TRBJ2-5; 7 nucleotides align to TRBD1. Germline CDR1 reads SEHNR; CDR2 reads FQNEAQ (reference sequence). The trim removed 5 bases at V and 2 bases at J, leaving 5 bases unmatched. The CDR3 is 14 amino acids. The chain's CDR3 is CASSRQGQQETQYF. The CDR3 nucleotides are TGTGCCAGCAGCCGACAGGGTCAGCAAGAGACCCAGTACTTC. Based on the CDR3 plus reference TRBV7-9 and TRBJ2-5, the full variable domain is DTGVSQNPRHKITKRGQNVTFRCDPISEHNRLYWYRQTLGQGPEFLTYFQNEAQLEKSRLLSDRFSAERPKGSFSTLEIQRTEQGDSAMYLCASSRQGQQETQYFGPGTRLLVL.

This clonotype is a singleton in its sample. The gene calls are TRBV12-3 or TRBV12-4 and TRBJ2-3; D ambiguous. The CDR3 length is 13 residues. Trimming took 2 bases from V and 6 from J, leaving 9 bases between them. The DNA for the CDR3 is TGTGCCAGCAGTTTATCTCAAACGGATACGCAGTATTTT. This translates into CASSLSQTDTQYF.

The CDR3 is CASRSGQGRSYEQYF. The CDR3 bases are TGTGCCAGTAGATCCGGACAGGGCCGATCCTACGAGCAGTACTTC. The V gene is TRBV19, the J gene TRBJ2-7, with TRBD1 matching over 8 bases. The CDR3 sequence is 15 residues long. Germline lookup yields CDR1 LNHDA and CDR2 SQIVND (reference sequence). V gave up 6 bases and J gave up 1 base; unmatched junction bases: 8.

The chain employs TRBV5-6 and TRBJ1-1, with D possibly being TRBD1 (6 bases). Trimming took 0 bases from V and 11 from J, leaving 17 bases between them. Germline assignment: CDR1 SGHDT and CDR2 YYEEEE. The CDR3 has 14 residues. CDR3: CASSLAPSGEGAFF. In nucleotides, the CDR3 is TGTGCCAGCAGCTTGGCCCCGTCAGGGGAAGGGGCTTTCTTT.

CDR3 residues: CSVVRLDLYEQYF. CDR3 nucleotide sequence: TGCAGTGTGGTAAGATTGGACCTCTACGAGCAGTACTTC. The chain links TRBV20-1 to TRBJ2-7; D unresolved. The CDR3 has 13 residues. Germline loops: CDR1 DFQATT, CDR2 SNEGSKA (reference sequence). With 7 bases removed from V and 3 bases from J, the gap between germline ends came to 16 bases.

This clonotype was seen just once. V gene TRBV5-4 combines with J gene TRBJ1-2; D gene ambiguous. V gave up 0 bases and J gave up 6 bases, with 9 bases separating them. This CDR3 is built from 13 residues. Germline CDR1 is SGHNT and CDR2 is YYREEE (reference sequence). CDR3 region: CASSLAGPDGYTF. In DNA form, the CDR3 reads TGTGCCAGCAGCTTGGCCGGGCCCGATGGCTACACCTTC.

This clonotype was picked up a small number of times. The CDR3 nucleotides read TGTGCCAGCAGCTTAGGGACAGGGGGCGCGTACGAGCAGTACTTC. It yields the protein CASSLGTGGAYEQYF. The chain couples TRBV7-9 to TRBJ2-7; 11 positions match TRBD1. Germline V gene lookup returns CDR1 SEHNR and CDR2 FQNEAQ (reference sequence). This CDR3 has 15 amino acids. J was trimmed by 4 bases and V by 1 base; bases with no gene match: 3. The full variable domain, with the rest looked up from reference TRBV7-9 and TRBJ2-7, is DTGVSQNPRHKITKRGQNVTFRCDPISEHNRLYWYRQTLGQGPEFLTYFQNEAQLEKSRLLSDRFSAERPKGSFSTLEIQRTEQGDSAMYLCASSLGTGGAYEQYFGPGTRLTVT.

For the CDR3, the DNA is TGTGCCAGCAGTTTTAGGCTAGCGGGAGATGGTTTCGTGTACGAGCAGTACTTC. Its protein is CASSFRLAGDGFVYEQYF. V usage is TRBV27 and J usage is TRBJ2-7, with TRBD2 identical over 10 bases. The ends lost 3 bases at V and 4 bases at J; junction bases unmatched: 15. The CDR3 runs 18 residues. The germline gives CDR1 MNHEY, CDR2 SMNVEV (reference sequence).

The chain's CDR3 is CASSEAGGHYTF. The DNA of the CDR3 is TGTGCCAGCAGTGAAGCAGGGGGACACTACACCTTC. The V gene is TRBV2, the J gene TRBJ1-2; D possibly corresponds to TRBD1 (6 bases). The germline CDR1 and CDR2 sequences are SNHLY and FYNNEI. The CDR3 has 12 amino acids. V shed 0 bases and J shed 10 bases, with 9 bases lying between them.

The V gene is TRBV20-1, the J gene TRBJ2-1; D uncertain. CDR3 size: 13 residues. Germline V CDR1 and CDR2: DFQATT, SNEGSKA (reference sequence). CDR3 DNA sequence: TGCACCCCGACGGCTAGACACTACAATGAGCAGTTCTTC. Protein product: CTPTARHYNEQFF.